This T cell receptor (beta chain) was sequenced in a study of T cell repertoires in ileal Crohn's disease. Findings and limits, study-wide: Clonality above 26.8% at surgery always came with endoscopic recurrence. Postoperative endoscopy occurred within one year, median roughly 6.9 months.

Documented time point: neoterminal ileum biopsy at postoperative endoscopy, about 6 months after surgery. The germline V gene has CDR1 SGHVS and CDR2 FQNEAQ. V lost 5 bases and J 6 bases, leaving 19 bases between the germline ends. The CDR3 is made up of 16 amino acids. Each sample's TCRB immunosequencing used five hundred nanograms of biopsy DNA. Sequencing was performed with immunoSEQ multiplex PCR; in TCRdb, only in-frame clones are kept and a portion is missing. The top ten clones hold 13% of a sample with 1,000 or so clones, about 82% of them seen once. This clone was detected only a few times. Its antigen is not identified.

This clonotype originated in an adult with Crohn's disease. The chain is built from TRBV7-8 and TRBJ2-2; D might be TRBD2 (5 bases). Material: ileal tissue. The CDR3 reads CASSLLYDGRPGELFF. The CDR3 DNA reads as TGTGCCAGCAGCCTATTATACGATGGGAGACCCGGGGAGCTGTTTTTT.